A selection of T cell receptor beta chains follows, all from one sample in a study of shared clonotypes between healthy human individuals. Assay used: immunoSEQ multiplex PCR; TCRdb lists only in-frame clones, some missing. The sample lists 600,000 or so clones, roughly 98% occurring once. Sequenced input: naive CD8+ T cells sorted from blood. The receptors here all came from a man younger than 40 in good health. CDR3s include the opening cysteine and the closing phenylalanine or tryptophan. Fields, in order: J gene, clone size, D gene, V gene, CDR3 DNA, CDR3 protein. The D gene is left open where the match is weak. Clone size is stated in some rows and not others, as once, few, many or a class when expanded.

TRBJ1-5 . TRBD1 TRBV6-6 TGTGCCAGCAGCACAGGGGGCAATCAGCCCCAGCATTTT CASSTGGNQPQHF
TRBJ2-5 . . TRBV5-1 TGCGCCAGCAGCTTGGATAGTGGGGAGACCCAAGAGACCCAGTACTTC CASSLDSGETQETQYF
TRBJ2-7 . . TRBV11-2 TGTGCCAGCAGCTTACACCGGGACCGACTCTACGAGCAGTACTTC CASSLHRDRLYEQYF
TRBJ2-7 . . TRBV4-1 TGCGCCAGCAGCCAAGAGTCGGGGACGTACGAGCAGTACTTC CASSQESGTYEQYF
TRBJ1-2 . . TRBV6-5 TGTGCCAGCAGTTACACCAACAGGGCTCCTGGCTACACCTTC CASSYTNRAPGYTF
TRBJ2-7 . . TRBV7-9 TGTGCCAGCAGCGGCCCCGGAACGCGCGGCGAGCAGTACTTC CASSGPGTRGEQYF
TRBJ1-2 . . TRBV25-1 TGTGCCAGCAGTGACCCAAAGGGTAGTGCGCCTAACTATGGCTACACCTTC CASSDPKGSAPNYGYTF
TRBJ2-3 . TRBD2 TRBV27 TGTGCCAGCAGACTAGCGGGAGGTTTTAGCACAGATACGCAGTATTTT CASRLAGGFSTDTQYF
TRBJ2-3 . . TRBV5-6 TGTGCCAGCAGCCATGGAACGTATACGCAGTATTTT CASSHGTYTQYF
TRBJ2-3 . . TRBV19 TGTGCCAGTACAGATACCTACACAGATACGCAGTATTTT CASTDTYTDTQYF
TRBJ1-2 . TRBD1 TRBV7-9 TGTGCCAGCAGCTTAGTCGCAGGACAGGGAGCTAACTATGGCTACACCTTC CASSLVAGQGANYGYTF
TRBJ2-1 . . TRBV10-3 TGTGCCATCAGTGTTCTGGGGGAGCGCCGCGGCGAGCAGTTCTTC CAISVLGERRGEQFF
TRBJ1-1 . . TRBV29-1 TGCAGCGTTGGTAGGCTGGTCAAGAACACTGAAGCTTTCTTT CSVGRLVKNTEAFF
TRBJ1-1 . . TRBV10-3 TGTGCCATCAGTGGTGGTTCGGGGGACGTGACTGAAGCTTTCTTT CAISGGSGDVTEAFF
TRBJ2-7 . TRBD2 TRBV11-2 TGTGCCACCGCCCCGGGACTACTCTACGAGCAGTACTTC CATAPGLLYEQYF
TRBJ2-5 . TRBD2 TRBV7-7 TGTGCTAGCAGCTTAGCACTAGCGGAACAAGAGACCCAGTACTTC CASSLALAEQETQYF
TRBJ1-2 . TRBD1 TRBV7-9 TGTGCCAGCAGCTTAGCGGGGGACAGGAGGTGGGATGGCTACACCTTC CASSLAGDRRWDGYTF
TRBJ2-7 . . TRBV27 TGTGCCAGCAGTTGGGGGGCCAGCTCCTACGAGCAGTACTTC CASSWGASSYEQYF
TRBJ2-5 . TRBD2 TRBV13 TGTGCCAGCAGCCTGCAGACTAGCGGGAGAAGAGAGACCCAGTACTTC CASSLQTSGRRETQYF
TRBJ2-2 . . TRBV30 TGTGCCTGGAGTGTACTGAACACCGGGGAGCTGTTTTTT CAWSVLNTGELFF
TRBJ2-3 . TRBD2 TRBV27 TGTGCCAGCAGTTCCACTAGCGGGAGGACAGATACGCAGTATTTT CASSSTSGRTDTQYF
TRBJ2-7 . TRBD2 TRBV29-1 TGCAGCGTTGGAATTGCGGAGCGGGGAAGCTCCTACGAGCAGTACTTC CSVGIAERGSSYEQYF
TRBJ2-1 . . TRBV11-2 TGTGCCAGCAGCTTATTAGGAGCTGGCTACAATGAGCAGTTCTTC CASSLLGAGYNEQFF
TRBJ2-7 . . TRBV2 TGTGCCAGCAGTGAAGCGCCTAGCGCCGCCTACGAGCAGTACTTC CASSEAPSAAYEQYF
TRBJ2-7 . . TRBV11-2 TGTGCCAGCAGCCCCCCGACAGCGAGCTCCTACGAGCAGTACTTC CASSPPTASSYEQYF
TRBJ2-7 . . TRBV6-5 TGTGCCAGCAGTTCCGAACACAACTACGAGCAGTACTTC CASSSEHNYEQYF
TRBJ2-7 . TRBD1 TRBV11-2 TGTGCCAGCACCCCGGGACAGGCATTTTACGAGCAGTACTTC CASTPGQAFYEQYF
TRBJ1-1 . . TRBV5-6 TGTGCCAGCAGCTTACCCGACAGGAACACTGAAGCTTTCTTT CASSLPDRNTEAFF
TRBJ2-1 . TRBD2 TRBV7-8 TGTGCCAGCAGCTTTTTAGGCGGGAGCTCCTACAATGAGCAGTTCTTC CASSFLGGSSYNEQFF
TRBJ2-1 . . TRBV7-2 TGTGCCAGCCAAGACAGAGGCATGGGGTTCTTC CASQDRGMGFF
TRBJ2-2 . . TRBV11-3 TGTGCCAGCAACGAAAGGGACGGGATAAACACCGGGGAGCTGTTTTTT CASNERDGINTGELFF
TRBJ1-5 . . TRBV4-3 TGCGCCAGCAGCCAAGATGCGGGGGGCCTCCAGCATTTT CASSQDAGGLQHF
TRBJ2-1 . . TRBV19 TGTGCCAGTAGCCGATACTCCTACAATGAGCAGTTCTTC CASSRYSYNEQFF
TRBJ2-3 . . TRBV9 TGTGCCAGCAGCGTAGGTCTTGCAAACACAGATACGCAGTATTTT CASSVGLANTDTQYF
TRBJ1-3 . TRBD1 TRBV2 TGTGCCAGCGGTCAAGGCCCACAGGGGCAAAGCCGAAACACCATATATTTT CASGQGPQGQSRNTIYF
TRBJ2-1 . . TRBV7-9 TGTGCCAGCAGCTTCTCGGGCTTGAGAGTCGATGAGCAGTTCTTC CASSFSGLRVDEQFF
TRBJ2-7 once TRBD1 TRBV4-1 TGCGCCAGCGAGACTGGGACAGGGTCCTACGAGCAGTACTTC CASETGTGSYEQYF
TRBJ1-5 . . TRBV19 TGTGCCAGTACCTGGGGAGGCGCGGACAATCAGCCCCAGCATTTT CASTWGGADNQPQHF
TRBJ2-2 . . TRBV7-9 TGTGCCTCCGAAGGGGGGGAGCTGTTTTTT CASEGGELFF
TRBJ1-3 . . TRBV27 TGTGCCAGCAGTTTATCTGGGTTGGGAAACACCATATATTTT CASSLSGLGNTIYF
TRBJ2-3 . TRBD2 TRBV4-3 TGCGCCAGCAGCCAAGATCGACTAGCAAGCACAGATACGCAGTATTTT CASSQDRLASTDTQYF
TRBJ2-7 . . TRBV6-1 TGTGCCAGCAGTCCTAGGGGGTCCACCTACGAGCAGTACTTC CASSPRGSTYEQYF
TRBJ2-7 . TRBD2 TRBV4-1 TGCGCCAGCAGCCGAACTAGCGAATCCTACGAGCAGTACTTC CASSRTSESYEQYF
TRBJ2-5 once TRBD2 TRBV30 TGTGCCTGGAGTGTTGCGGGAGGGGAGACCCAGTACTTC CAWSVAGGETQYF
TRBJ2-2 . . TRBV7-6 TGTGCCAGCAGCTTAGCGGGGGCAAGGGGGGAGCTGTTTTTT CASSLAGARGELFF